The text below deals with one T cell receptor (beta chain). The entry originates in a study of blood T cell repertoires in COVID-19. Study overall: Sites across the United States, Italy and Spain contributed samples from acute and convalescent COVID-19. The analysed material was cDNA or gDNA that came from T cells, B-cell-depleted T cells, or PBMCs.

Trimming took 8 bases from V and 0 from J; bases not matched to a gene: 1. Germline CDR1 and CDR2: WSHSY and SAAADI. The CDR3 has 13 amino acids. Original handling: Reference gene primer amplification gave estimated nucleated cell counts. The repertoire was sequenced with immunoSEQ multiplex PCR; TCRdb's copy has only in-frame clones and lacks some. The D gene and trimming were derived from the DNA, and the V and J assignments and clone size from that table. The table lists 200,000 to 300,000 clones, 65% to 90% of them singletons. Seattle patients were enrolled while actively infected and followed longitudinally.

The sequenced sample was peripheral blood. This receptor was identified in a man in his forties or fifties with COVID-19, enrolled during active disease. The chain combines TRBV10-2 with TRBJ2-1; 7 bases line up with TRBD2. In DNA, the CDR3 is TGCGCCAGCCGGGACTACTCCTACAATGAGCAGTTCTTC. Amino acids: CASRDYSYNEQFF.